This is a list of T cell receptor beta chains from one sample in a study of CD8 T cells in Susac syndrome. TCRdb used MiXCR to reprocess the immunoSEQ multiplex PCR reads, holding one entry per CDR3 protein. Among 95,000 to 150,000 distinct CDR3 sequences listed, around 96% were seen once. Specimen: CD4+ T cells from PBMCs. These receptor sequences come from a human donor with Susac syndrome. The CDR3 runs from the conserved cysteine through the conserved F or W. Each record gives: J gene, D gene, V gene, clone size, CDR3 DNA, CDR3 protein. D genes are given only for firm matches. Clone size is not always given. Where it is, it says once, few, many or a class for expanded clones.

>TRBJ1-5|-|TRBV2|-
TGTGCCAGCAGCTCCCTACTCAATCAGCCCCAGCATTTT
CASSSLLNQPQHF
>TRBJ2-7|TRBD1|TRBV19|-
TGTGCCACCAAGACAGGGGACTACGAGCAGTACTTC
CATKTGDYEQYF
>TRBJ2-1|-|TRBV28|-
TGTGCCAGCAGTTTTATGAGGAATGAGCAGTTCTTC
CASSFMRNEQFF
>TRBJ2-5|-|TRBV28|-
TGTGCCACTATTACCCTGAGGACAGAGGGGGAGACCCAGTACTTC
CATITLRTEGETQYF
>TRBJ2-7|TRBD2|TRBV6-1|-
TGTGCCAGCAGTGAAGGGGGGACTAGCTCGCACTTC
CASSEGGTSSHF
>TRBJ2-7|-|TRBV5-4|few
TGTGCCAGCAGTGAAAGCGGGTTCAACTCCTACGAGCAGTACTTC
CASSESGFNSYEQYF
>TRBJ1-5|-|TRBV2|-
TGTGCCAGCACTCTAGGGAGAACTAGCAATCAGCCCCAGCATTTT
CASTLGRTSNQPQHF
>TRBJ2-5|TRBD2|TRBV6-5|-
TGTGCCAGCAGTTACAGGGAGGGTATTGCGACCCAGTACTTC
CASSYREGIATQYF
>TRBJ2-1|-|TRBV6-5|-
TGTGCCAGCAGGAGAGGAGGGGAGCAGTTCTTC
CASRRGGEQFF
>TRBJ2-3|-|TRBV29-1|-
TGCAGCGCAATATTCAGTTTTGCGCAGTATTTT
CSAIFSFAQYF
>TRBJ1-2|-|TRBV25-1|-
TGTGCCAGCAGAGGGCAGGTCTACGGCTACACCTTC
CASRGQVYGYTF
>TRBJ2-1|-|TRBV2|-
TGTGCCAGCAGCATGGACAACTCCTACAATGAGCAGTTCTTC
CASSMDNSYNEQFF
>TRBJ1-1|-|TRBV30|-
TGTGCCTGGAAGGACAGCCCGGGGGACACTGAAGCTTTCTTT
CAWKDSPGDTEAFF
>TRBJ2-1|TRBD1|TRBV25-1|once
TGTGCCAGCATGACAGGGTCCCCCTACAATGAGCAGTTCTTC
CASMTGSPYNEQFF
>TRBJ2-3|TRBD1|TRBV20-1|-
TGCAGTGCTAGAGATCCCGGCAGGGGGCGAGCAGATACGCAGTATTTT
CSARDPGRGRADTQYF
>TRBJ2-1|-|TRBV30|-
TGTGCCTGGAGTGTACTGGCAGACAATGAGCAGTTCTTC
CAWSVLADNEQFF
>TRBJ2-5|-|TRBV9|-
TGTGCCAGCAGCGTAGTGGCCCTCTCGGAGACCCAGTACTTC
CASSVVALSETQYF
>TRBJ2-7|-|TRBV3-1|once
TGTGCCAGCAGCCAAGACAGCCCTAGCTCCTACGAGCAGTACTTC
CASSQDSPSSYEQYF
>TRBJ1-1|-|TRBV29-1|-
TGCAGCCATTCTCCGAATGCTGAAGCTTTCTTT
CSHSPNAEAFF
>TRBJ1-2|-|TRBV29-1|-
TGCAGCGCTCAGAGGGTACTAAACTATGGCTACACCTTC
CSAQRVLNYGYTF
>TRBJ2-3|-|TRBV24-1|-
TGTGCCACCAGTGCGGCACGTGCGGATACGCAGTATTTT
CATSAARADTQYF
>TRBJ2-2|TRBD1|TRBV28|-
TGTGCCAGCACTACAGGGGGCGACGGCGGGGAGCTGTTTTTT
CASTTGGDGGELFF
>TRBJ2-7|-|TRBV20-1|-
TGCAGTGCTAGATCGGTAGGGATAACCTACGAGCAGTACTTC
CSARSVGITYEQYF
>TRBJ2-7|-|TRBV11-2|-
TGTGCCAGCAGCAAGGTCAGGGCGGGCGAGCAGTACTTC
CASSKVRAGEQYF
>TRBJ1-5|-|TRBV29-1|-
TGCAGCGTTACGGAGGACGGGGGCAATCAGCCCCAGCATTTT
CSVTEDGGNQPQHF
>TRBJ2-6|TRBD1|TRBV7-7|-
TGTGCTAGCAGCTTACAGGGGGCCGGGGCCAACGTCCTGACTTTC
CASSLQGAGANVLTF
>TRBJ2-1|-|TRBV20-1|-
TGCAGTGCTAGAACCCCGGGCAATGAGCAGTTCTTC
CSARTPGNEQFF
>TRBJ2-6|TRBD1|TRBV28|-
TGTGCCAGCAGCAAGGGGGCGCGCCCTGGGGCCAACGTCCTGACTTTC
CASSKGARPGANVLTF
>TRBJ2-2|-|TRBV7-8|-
TGTGCCAGCAGCAGCTGGGGAGACGGGGAGCTGTTTTTT
CASSSWGDGELFF
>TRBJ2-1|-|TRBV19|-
TGTGCCAGTAGTAAAAACTACTACGGGCAGTTCTTC
CASSKNYYGQFF
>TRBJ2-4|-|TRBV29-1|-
TGCAGCGTTGGCGTGGGGCGAGACAAAAACATTCAGTACTTC
CSVGVGRDKNIQYF
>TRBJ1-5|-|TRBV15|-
TGTGCCACCAGCAGAGATAAGGGTTTGGGACAGCCCCAGCATTTT
CATSRDKGLGQPQHF
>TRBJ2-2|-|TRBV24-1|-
TGTGCCACCAGGGACACGTACACCGGGGAGCTGTTTTTT
CATRDTYTGELFF
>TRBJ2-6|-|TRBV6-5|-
TGTGCCAGCCAGGTCTCTGGGGCCAACGTCCTGACTTTC
CASQVSGANVLTF
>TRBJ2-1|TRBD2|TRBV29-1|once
TGCAGCCACACCGACCGGGACTATCCCTACAATGAGCAGTTCTTC
CSHTDRDYPYNEQFF
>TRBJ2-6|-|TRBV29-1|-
TGCAGCGTTACTGACAGGTCAGGGGCCAACGTCCTGACTTTC
CSVTDRSGANVLTF
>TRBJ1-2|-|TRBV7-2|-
TGTGCCAGCAGCTTAGGGACCCGCACTAACTATGGCTACACCTTC
CASSLGTRTNYGYTF
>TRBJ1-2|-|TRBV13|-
TGTGCCAGCAGCTTATCGGCGGTCTATGGCTACACCTTC
CASSLSAVYGYTF
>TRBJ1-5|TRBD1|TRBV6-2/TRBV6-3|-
TGTGCCAGCAGTTACAAGGTTGCAGGGGGGCAGCCCCAGCATTTT
CASSYKVAGGQPQHF
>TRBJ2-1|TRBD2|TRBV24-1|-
TGTGCCACCAGTCACCCCCCATCCCCGACTAGCGTATCCTACAATGAGCAGTTCTTC
CATSHPPSPTSVSYNEQFF
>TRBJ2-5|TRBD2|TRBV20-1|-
TGCAGTGCTAGACCCCGGGGGGGTTGGGAGACCCAGTACTTC
CSARPRGGWETQYF
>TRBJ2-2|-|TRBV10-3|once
TGTGCCATCAGTGAGCGTTATAAGGGGCTGGACACCGGGGAGCTGTTTTTT
CAISERYKGLDTGELFF
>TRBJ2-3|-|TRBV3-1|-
TGTGCCAGCAGCCGATTGGGGTCCGAAAACACAGATACGCAGTATTTT
CASSRLGSENTDTQYF
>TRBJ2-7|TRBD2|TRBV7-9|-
TGTGCCAGCAGCCCAGGAGCGGGAGGTAACCCCTACGAGCAGTACTTC
CASSPGAGGNPYEQYF
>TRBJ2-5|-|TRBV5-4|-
TGTGCCAGCACCTCAGCGACTGCTGAGACCCAGTACTTC
CASTSATAETQYF
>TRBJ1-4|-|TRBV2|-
TGTGCCAGCAGTGGACGACAGGAAAAACTGTTTTTT
CASSGRQEKLFF
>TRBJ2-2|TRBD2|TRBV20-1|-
TGCAGTGCGAAACTAGCGGGAGCCGTCGGGGAGCTGTTTTTT
CSAKLAGAVGELFF
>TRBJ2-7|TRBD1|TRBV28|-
TGTGTTAGCGGGACAGGGGGCTTCGAGCAGTACTTC
CVSGTGGFEQYF